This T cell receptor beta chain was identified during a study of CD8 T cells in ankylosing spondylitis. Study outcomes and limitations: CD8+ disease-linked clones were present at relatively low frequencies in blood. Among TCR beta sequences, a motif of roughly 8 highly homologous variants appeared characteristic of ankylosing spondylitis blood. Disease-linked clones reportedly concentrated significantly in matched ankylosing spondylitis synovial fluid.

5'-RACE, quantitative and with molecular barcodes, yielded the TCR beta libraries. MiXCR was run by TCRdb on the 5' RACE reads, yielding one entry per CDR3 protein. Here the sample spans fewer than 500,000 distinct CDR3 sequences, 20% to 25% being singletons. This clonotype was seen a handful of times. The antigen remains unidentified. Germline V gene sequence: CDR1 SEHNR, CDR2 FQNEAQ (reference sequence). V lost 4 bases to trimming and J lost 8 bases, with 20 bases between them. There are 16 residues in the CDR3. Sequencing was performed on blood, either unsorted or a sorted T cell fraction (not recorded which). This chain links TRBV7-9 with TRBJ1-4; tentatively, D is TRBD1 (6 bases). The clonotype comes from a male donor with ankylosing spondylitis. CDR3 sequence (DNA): TGTGCCAGCAGCTCCCAGCTTGGGGGGCGGAGGGAAAAACTGTTTTTT. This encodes CASSSQLGGRREKLFF. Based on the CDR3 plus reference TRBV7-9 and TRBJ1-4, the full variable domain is DTGVSQNPRHKITKRGQNVTFRCDPISEHNRLYWYRQTLGQGPEFLTYFQNEAQLEKSRLLSDRFSAERPKGSFSTLEIQRTEQGDSAMYLCASSSQLGGRREKLFFGSGTQLSVL.